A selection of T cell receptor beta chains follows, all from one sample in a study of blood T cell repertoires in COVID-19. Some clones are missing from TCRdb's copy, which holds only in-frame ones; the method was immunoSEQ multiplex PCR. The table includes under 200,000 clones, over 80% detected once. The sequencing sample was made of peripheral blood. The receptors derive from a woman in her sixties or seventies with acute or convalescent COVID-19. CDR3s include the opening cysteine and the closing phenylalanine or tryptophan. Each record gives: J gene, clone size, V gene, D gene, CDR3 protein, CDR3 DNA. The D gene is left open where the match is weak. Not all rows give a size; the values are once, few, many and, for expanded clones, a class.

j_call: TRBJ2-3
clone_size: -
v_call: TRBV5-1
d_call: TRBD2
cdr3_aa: CASSLVGGSDTQYF
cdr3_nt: TGCGCCAGCAGCTTGGTGGGGGGGTCTGATACGCAGTATTTT

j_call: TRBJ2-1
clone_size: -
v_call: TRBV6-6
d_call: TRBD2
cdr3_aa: CASSYSLAGDNEQFF
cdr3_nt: TGTGCCAGCAGTTACTCGCTAGCGGGGGACAATGAGCAGTTCTTC

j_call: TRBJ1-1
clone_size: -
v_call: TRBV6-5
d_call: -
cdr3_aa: CASSYMWSMNTEAFF
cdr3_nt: TGTGCCAGCAGTTACATGTGGAGCATGAACACTGAAGCTTTCTTT

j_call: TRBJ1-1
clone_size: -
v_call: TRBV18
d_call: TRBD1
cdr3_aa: CASSPTGGNTEAFF
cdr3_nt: TGTGCCAGCTCCCCGACAGGGGGTAACACTGAAGCTTTCTTT

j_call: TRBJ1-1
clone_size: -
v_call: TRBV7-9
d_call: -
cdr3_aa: CASSSAGGAFF
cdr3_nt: TGTGCCAGCAGCTCTGCGGGTGGAGCTTTCTTT

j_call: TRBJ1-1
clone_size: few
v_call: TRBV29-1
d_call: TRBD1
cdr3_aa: CSVFRTGNSEAFF
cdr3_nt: TGCAGCGTATTTCGGACAGGGAATAGTGAAGCTTTCTTT

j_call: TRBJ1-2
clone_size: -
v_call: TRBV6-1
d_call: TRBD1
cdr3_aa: CASSAGTGGPTNYGYTF
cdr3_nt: TGTGCCAGCAGTGCAGGGACAGGGGGACCTACTAACTATGGCTACACCTTC

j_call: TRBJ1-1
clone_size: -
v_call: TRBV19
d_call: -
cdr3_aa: CASSIPSKGAVAFF
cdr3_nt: TGTGCCAGTAGTATCCCTTCGAAAGGGGCAGTCGCTTTCTTT

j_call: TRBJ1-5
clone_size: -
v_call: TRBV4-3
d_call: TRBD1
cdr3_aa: CASSQPGGEVQPQHF
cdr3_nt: TGCGCCAGCAGCCAACCAGGGGGTGAGGTTCAGCCCCAGCATTTT

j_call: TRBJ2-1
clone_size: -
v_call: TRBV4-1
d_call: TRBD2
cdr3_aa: CASSQSTSGGALPPYNEQFF
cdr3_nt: TGCGCCAGCAGCCAGTCGACTAGCGGGGGGGCCCTTCCCCCTTACAATGAGCAGTTCTTC

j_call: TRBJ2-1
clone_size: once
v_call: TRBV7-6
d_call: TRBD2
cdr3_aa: CASSVGLAPINEQFF
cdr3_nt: TGTGCCAGCAGCGTAGGACTAGCTCCGATCAATGAGCAGTTCTTC

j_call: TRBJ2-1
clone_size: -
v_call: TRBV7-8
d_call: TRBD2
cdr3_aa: CASSSERLAGGNEQFF
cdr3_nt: TGTGCCAGCAGCTCAGAACGGCTAGCGGGGGGAAATGAGCAGTTCTTC

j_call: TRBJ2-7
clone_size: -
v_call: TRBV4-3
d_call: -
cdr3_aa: CASSPRTYEQYF
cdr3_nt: TGCGCCAGCAGCCCTAGAACCTACGAGCAGTACTTC

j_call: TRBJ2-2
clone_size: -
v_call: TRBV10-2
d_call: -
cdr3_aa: CASSERVAATGELFF
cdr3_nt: TGCGCCAGCAGTGAGCGGGTAGCGGCCACCGGGGAGCTGTTTTTT

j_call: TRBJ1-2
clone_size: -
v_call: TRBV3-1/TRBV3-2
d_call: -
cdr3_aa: CASSPGNPANYGYTF
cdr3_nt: TGTGCCAGCAGCCCCGGGAACCCTGCTAACTATGGCTACACCTTC

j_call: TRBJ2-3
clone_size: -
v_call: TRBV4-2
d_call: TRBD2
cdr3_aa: CASSQGRSGARDTQYF
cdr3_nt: TGTGCCAGCAGCCAAGGCCGTAGCGGGGCCCGAGATACGCAGTATTTT

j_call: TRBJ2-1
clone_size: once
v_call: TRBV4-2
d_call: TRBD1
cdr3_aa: CASSQVGTGSYNEQFF
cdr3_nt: TGTGCCAGCAGCCAGGTCGGGACAGGGTCCTACAATGAGCAGTTCTTC

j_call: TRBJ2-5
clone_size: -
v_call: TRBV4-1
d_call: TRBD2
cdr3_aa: CASSRGLAGPRETQYF
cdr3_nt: TGCGCCAGCAGCCGCGGACTAGCGGGGCCTCGGGAGACCCAGTACTTC

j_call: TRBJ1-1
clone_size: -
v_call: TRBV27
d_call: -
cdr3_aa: CASSLRGAVTEAFF
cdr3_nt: TGTGCCAGCAGTTTACGGGGGGCGGTCACTGAAGCTTTCTTT

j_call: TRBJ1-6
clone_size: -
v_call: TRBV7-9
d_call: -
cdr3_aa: CASSLGAGSPLHF
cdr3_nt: TGTGCCAGCAGCTTGGGGGCTGGCTCACCCCTCCACTTT

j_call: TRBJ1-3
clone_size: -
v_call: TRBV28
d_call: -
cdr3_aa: CASSFEAGLINTIYF
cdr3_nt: TGTGCCAGCAGTTTTGAAGCGGGTCTTATAAACACCATATATTTT

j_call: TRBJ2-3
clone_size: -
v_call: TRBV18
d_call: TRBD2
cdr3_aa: CASSPPEAGGVSTDTQYF
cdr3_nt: TGTGCCAGCTCACCTCCGGAAGCGGGGGGGGTAAGCACAGATACGCAGTATTTT

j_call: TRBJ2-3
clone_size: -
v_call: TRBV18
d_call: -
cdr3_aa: CASSPSYSTDTQYF
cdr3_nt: TGTGCCAGCTCACCTTCTTATAGCACAGATACGCAGTATTTT

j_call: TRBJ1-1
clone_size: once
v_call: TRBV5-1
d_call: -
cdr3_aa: CASSLRAANTEAFF
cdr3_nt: TGCGCCAGCAGCTTGAGAGCGGCGAACACTGAAGCTTTCTTT

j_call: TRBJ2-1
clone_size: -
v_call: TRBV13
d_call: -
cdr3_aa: CASSPRAVLNEQFF
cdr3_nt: TGTGCCAGCAGCCCCAGAGCGGTCCTAAATGAGCAGTTCTTC

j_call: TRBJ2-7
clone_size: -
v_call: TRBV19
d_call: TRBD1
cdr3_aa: CASSTAGTASYEQYF
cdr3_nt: TGTGCCAGTAGTACCGCCGGGACAGCCTCCTACGAGCAGTACTTC

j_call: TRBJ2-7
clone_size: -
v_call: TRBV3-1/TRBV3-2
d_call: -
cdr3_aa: CASSLGRSYEQYF
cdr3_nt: TGTGCCAGCAGCCTTGGGCGCTCCTACGAGCAGTACTTC

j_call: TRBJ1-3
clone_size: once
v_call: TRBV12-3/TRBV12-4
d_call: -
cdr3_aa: CAMGRNSGNTIYF
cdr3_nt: TGTGCCATGGGGAGGAACTCTGGAAACACCATATATTTT

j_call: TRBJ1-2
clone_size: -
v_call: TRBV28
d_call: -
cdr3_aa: CASSLQLGEGYGYTF
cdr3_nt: TGTGCCAGCAGTTTGCAGTTAGGGGAGGGCTATGGCTACACCTTC

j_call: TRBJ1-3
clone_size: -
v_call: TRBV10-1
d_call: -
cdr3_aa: CASSGWGGESGNTIYF
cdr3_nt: TGCGCCAGCAGTGGGTGGGGGGGCGAGAGTGGAAACACCATATATTTT

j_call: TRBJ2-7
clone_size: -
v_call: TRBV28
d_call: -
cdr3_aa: CASSSLGGGYEQYF
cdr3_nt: TGTGCCAGCAGTTCACTAGGGGGGGGCTACGAGCAGTACTTC

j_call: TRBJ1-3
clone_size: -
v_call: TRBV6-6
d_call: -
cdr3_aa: CASSYSIGFSGNTIYF
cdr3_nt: TGTGCCAGCAGTTACTCGATCGGTTTCTCTGGAAACACCATATATTTT

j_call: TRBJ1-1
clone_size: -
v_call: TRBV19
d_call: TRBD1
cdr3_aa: CASRRDRGILDHTEAFF
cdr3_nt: TGTGCCAGTAGAAGGGACAGGGGGATACTAGATCACACTGAAGCTTTCTTT

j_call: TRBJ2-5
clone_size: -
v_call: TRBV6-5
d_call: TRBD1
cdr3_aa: CASSYTGGKEETQYF
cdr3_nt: TGTGCCAGCAGTTATACAGGGGGCAAGGAAGAGACCCAGTACTTC

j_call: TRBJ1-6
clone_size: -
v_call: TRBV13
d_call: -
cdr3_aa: CASSSRDRYRAYNSPLHF
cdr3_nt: TGTGCCAGCAGCTCCCGAGACAGGTACCGCGCCTATAATTCACCCCTCCACTTT

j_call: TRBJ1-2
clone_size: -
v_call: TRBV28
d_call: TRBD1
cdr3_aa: CASRSNRGTGYTF
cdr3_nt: TGTGCCAGCAGGTCCAACAGGGGAACTGGCTACACCTTC

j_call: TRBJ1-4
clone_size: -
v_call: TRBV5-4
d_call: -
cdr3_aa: CASSVQGSGEKLFF
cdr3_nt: TGTGCCAGCAGCGTTCAGGGATCTGGTGAAAAACTGTTTTTT

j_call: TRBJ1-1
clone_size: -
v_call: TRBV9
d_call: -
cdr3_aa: CASSVGGAFSEAFF
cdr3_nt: TGTGCCAGCAGCGTAGGCGGGGCCTTTTCTGAAGCTTTCTTT